This T cell receptor beta chain is drawn from a study of blood T cell repertoires in COVID-19. About the research overall: Whether acute or convalescent, the COVID-19 samples came from the United States, Italy and Spain.

Per the study methods: Reference gene primer amplification yielded estimated nucleated cell counts. The repertoire was sequenced with immunoSEQ multiplex PCR; TCRdb's copy has only in-frame clones and lacks some. The V and J calls and clone size are taken from that table; D and trimming were inferred from the DNA. The table has 95,000 to 100,000 clones, approximately 90% seen once. In Seattle, patients joined the study during active infection and were tracked longitudinally. V was cut by 6 bases and J by 3 bases, with 16 bases left in between. Per germline, CDR1 MNHEY and CDR2 SMNVEV (reference sequence). CDR3 size: 15 residues.

The source is a human donor with COVID-19, enrolled during active disease. The donor label of this sample is uncertain. Input material: peripheral blood. V and J are TRBV27 and TRBJ2-3, with TRBD1 as a possible D gene (6 bases). The CDR3 DNA is TGTGCCAGCAGGGGGACCGCTCAGGGGACAGATACGCAGTATTTT. As protein: CASRGTAQGTDTQYF.